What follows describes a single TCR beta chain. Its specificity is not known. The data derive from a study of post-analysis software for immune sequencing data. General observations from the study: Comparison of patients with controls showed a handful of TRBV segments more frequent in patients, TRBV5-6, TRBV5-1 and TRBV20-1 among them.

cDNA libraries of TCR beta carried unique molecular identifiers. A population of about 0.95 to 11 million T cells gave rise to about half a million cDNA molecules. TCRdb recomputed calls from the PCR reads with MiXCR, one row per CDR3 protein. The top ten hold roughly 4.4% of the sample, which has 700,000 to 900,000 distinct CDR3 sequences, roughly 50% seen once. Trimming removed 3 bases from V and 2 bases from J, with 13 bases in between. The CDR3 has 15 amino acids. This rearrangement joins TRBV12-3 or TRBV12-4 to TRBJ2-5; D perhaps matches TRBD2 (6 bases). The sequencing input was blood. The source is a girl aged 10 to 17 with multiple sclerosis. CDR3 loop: CASSFVVGGQETQYF. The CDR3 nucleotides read TGTGCCAGCAGTTTCGTCGTCGGGGGACAAGAGACCCAGTACTTC.